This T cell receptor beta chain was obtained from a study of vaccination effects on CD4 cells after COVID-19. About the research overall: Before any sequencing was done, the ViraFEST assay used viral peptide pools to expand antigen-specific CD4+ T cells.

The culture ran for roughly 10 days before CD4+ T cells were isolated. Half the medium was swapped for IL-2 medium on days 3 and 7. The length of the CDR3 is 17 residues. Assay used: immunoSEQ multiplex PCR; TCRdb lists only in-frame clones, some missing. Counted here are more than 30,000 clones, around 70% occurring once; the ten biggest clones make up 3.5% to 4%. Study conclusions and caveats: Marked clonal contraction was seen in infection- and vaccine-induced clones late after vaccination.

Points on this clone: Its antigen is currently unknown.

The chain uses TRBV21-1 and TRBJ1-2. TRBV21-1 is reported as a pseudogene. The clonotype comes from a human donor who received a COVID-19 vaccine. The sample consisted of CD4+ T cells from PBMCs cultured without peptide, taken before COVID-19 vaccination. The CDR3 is CASCRGGALSSDYGYTF. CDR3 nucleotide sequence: TGTGCCAGCTGTAGGGGAGGGGCCCTTTCCAGTGACTATGGCTACACCTTC.